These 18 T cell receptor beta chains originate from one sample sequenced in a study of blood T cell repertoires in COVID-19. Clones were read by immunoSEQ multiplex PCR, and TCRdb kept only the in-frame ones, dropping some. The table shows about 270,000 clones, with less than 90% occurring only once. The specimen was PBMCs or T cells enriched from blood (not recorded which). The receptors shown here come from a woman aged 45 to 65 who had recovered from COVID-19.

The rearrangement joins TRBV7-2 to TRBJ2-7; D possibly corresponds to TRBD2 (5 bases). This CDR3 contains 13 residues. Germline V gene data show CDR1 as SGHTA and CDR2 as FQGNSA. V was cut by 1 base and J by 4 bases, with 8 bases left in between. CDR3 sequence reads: CASSLEEGYEQYF. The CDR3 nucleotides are TGTGCCAGCAGCTTAGAAGAGGGATACGAGCAGTACTTC.

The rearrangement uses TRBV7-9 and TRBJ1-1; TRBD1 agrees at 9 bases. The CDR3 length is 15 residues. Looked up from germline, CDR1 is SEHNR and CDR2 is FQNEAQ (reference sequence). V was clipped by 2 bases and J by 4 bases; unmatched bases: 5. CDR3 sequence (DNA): TGTGCCAGCAGCTTATCCGGACAGGGGTCCACTGAAGCTTTCTTT. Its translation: CASSLSGQGSTEAFF.

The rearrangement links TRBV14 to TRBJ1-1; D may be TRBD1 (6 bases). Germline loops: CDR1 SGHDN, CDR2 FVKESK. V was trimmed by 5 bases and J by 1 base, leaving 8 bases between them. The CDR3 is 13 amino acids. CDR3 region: CASSWGQNTEAFF. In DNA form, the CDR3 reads TGTGCCAGCAGCTGGGGACAGAACACTGAAGCTTTCTTT. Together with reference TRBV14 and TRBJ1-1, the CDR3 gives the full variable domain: EAGVTQFPSHSVIEKGQTVTLRCDPISGHDNLYWYRRVMGKEIKFLLHFVKESKQDESGMPNNRFLAERTGGTYSTLKVQPAELEDSGVYFCASSWGQNTEAFFGQGTRLTVV.

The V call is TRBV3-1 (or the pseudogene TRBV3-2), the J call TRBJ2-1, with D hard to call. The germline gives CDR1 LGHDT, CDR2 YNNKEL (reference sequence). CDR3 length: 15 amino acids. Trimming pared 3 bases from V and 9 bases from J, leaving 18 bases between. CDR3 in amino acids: CASSQVLGDGIEQFF. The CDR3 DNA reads TGTGCCAGCAGCCAGGTCCTCGGAGATGGAATTGAGCAGTTCTTC.

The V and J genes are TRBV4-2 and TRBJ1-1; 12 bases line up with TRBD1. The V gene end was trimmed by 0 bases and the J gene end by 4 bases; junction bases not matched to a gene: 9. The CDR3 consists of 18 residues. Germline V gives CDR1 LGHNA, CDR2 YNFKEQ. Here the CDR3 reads CASSQDLGTGGGRTEAFF. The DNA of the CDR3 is TGTGCCAGCAGCCAAGATTTGGGGACAGGGGGCGGCCGCACTGAAGCTTTCTTT.

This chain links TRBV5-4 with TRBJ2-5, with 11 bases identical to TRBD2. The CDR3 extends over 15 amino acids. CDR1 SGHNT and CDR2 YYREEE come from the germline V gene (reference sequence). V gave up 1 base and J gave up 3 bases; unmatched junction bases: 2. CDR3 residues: CASSLTSGSEETQYF. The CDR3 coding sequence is TGTGCCAGCAGCTTGACTAGCGGGAGCGAAGAGACCCAGTACTTC.

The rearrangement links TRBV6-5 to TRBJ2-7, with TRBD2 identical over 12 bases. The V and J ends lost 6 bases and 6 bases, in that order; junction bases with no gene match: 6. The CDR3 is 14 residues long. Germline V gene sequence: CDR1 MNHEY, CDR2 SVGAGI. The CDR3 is CASRGLAGTSEQYF. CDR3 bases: TGTGCCAGCAGAGGACTAGCGGGAACATCCGAGCAGTACTTC.

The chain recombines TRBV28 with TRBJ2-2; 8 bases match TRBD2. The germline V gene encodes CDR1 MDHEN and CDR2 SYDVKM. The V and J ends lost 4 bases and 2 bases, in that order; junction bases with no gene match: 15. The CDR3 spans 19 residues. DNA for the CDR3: TGTGCCAGCAGTTCCGACCGGGAGCACGGGAGGGTCAACACCGGGGAGCTGTTTTTT. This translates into CASSSDREHGRVNTGELFF.

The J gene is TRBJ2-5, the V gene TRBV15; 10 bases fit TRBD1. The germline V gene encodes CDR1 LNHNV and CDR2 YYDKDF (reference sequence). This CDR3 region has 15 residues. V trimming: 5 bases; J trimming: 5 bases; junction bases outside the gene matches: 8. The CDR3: CATSPGTGVPETQYF. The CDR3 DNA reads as TGTGCCACCAGCCCTGGGACAGGGGTGCCGGAGACCCAGTACTTC.

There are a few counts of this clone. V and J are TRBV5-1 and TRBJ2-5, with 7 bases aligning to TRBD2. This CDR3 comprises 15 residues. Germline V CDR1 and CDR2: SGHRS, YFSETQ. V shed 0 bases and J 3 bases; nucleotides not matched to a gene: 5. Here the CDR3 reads CASSLALAVKETQYF. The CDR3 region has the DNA TGCGCCAGCAGCTTGGCGCTAGCGGTAAAAGAGACCCAGTACTTC.

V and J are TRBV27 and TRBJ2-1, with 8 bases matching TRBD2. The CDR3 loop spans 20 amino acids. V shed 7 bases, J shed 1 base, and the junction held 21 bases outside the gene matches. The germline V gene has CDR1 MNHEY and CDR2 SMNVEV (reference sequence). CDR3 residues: CASINLGAASGHPSYNEQFF. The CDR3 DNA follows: TGTGCCAGCATCAACCTGGGGGCGGCTAGCGGGCACCCATCCTACAATGAGCAGTTCTTC.

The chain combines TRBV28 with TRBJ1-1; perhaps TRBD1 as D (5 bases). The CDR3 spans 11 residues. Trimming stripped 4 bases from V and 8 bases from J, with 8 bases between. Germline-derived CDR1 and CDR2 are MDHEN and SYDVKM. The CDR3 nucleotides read TGTGCCAGCAGTTCCTGGACAGAAGCTTTCTTT. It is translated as CASSSWTEAFF. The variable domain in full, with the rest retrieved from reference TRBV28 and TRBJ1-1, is DVKVTQSSRYLVKRTGEKVFLECVQDMDHENMFWYRQDPGLGLRLIYFSYDVKMKEKGDIPEGYSVSREKKERFSLILESASTNQTSMYLCASSSWTEAFFGQGTRLTVV.

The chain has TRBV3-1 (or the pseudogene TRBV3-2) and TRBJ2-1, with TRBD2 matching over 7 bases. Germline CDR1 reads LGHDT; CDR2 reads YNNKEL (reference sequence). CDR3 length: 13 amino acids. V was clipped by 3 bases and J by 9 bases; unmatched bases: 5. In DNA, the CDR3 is TGTGCCAGCAGCCAGCGCGGGAGTGGTGAGCAGTTCTTC. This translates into CASSQRGSGEQFF.

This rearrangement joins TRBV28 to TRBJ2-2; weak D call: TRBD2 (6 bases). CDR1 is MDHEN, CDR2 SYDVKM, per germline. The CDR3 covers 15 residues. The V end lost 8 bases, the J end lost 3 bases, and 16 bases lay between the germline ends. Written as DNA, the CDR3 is TGTGCCAGCGCCCATAGCGGTCCGGACACCGGGGAGCTGTTTTTT. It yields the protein CASAHSGPDTGELFF.

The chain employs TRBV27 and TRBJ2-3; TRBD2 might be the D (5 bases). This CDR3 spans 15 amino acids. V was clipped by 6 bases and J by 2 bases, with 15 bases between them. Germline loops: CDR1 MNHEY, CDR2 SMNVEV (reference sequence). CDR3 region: CASRSRGLLTDTQYF. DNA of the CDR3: TGTGCCAGCAGGTCTAGAGGGCTCCTCACAGATACGCAGTATTTT.

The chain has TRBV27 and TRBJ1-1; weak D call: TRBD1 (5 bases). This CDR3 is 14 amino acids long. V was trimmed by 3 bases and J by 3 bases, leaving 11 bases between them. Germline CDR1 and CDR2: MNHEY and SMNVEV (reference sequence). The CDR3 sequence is CASSLGLWDTEAFF. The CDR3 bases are TGTGCCAGCAGTTTGGGGCTTTGGGACACTGAAGCTTTCTTT.

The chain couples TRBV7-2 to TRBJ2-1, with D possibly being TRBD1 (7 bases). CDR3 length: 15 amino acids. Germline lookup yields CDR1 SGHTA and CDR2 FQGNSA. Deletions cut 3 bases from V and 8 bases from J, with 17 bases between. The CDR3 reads CASSLGQGGVDEQFF. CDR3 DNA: TGTGCCAGCAGCTTGGGGCAGGGGGGTGTCGATGAGCAGTTCTTC.

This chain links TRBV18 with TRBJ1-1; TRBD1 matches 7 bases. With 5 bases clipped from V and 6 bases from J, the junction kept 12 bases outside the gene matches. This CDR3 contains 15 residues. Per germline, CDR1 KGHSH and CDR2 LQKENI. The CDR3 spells CASSADLGGWPEAFF. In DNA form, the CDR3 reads TGTGCCAGCTCAGCAGATTTAGGGGGCTGGCCTGAAGCTTTCTTT.